These T cell receptor beta chains were read from a single sample in a study of shared clonotypes between healthy human individuals. Clones were read by immunoSEQ multiplex PCR, and TCRdb kept only the in-frame ones, dropping some. The table shows around 700,000 clones, with around 67% occurring only once. What was sequenced was memory CD4+ T cells sorted from blood. These receptors came from a woman younger than 45 in good health. CDR3s include the opening cysteine and the closing phenylalanine or tryptophan. The D gene is left open where the match is weak. Size tells how often a clone was seen (once, few, many) or the class of an expanded clone, and some rows leave it out.

d_gene,abundance,v_gene,j_gene,CDR3nt,CDR3aa
-,-,TRBV19,TRBJ2-5,TGTGCCAGTCAAGACTGGGGGCCATCGGAGACCCAGTACTTC,CASQDWGPSETQYF
TRBD2,few,TRBV19,TRBJ2-7,TGTGCCAGTAGTATAGATCTGGCTAGCGGAGACGAGCAGTACTTC,CASSIDLASGDEQYF
TRBD1,-,TRBV6-5,TRBJ1-2,TGTGCCAGCAGTTACTTGGACAGGGGAGGCGGCTACACCTTC,CASSYLDRGGGYTF
TRBD1,-,TRBV5-1,TRBJ1-1,TGCGCCAGCAGCGTAGGGACAGAGAACACTGAAGCTTTCTTT,CASSVGTENTEAFF
-,-,TRBV11-2,TRBJ2-3,TGTGCCAGCAGCTTAGGTGACGTGGGGTTCACAGATACGCAGTATTTT,CASSLGDVGFTDTQYF
TRBD2,-,TRBV29-1,TRBJ2-5,TGCAGCGGCGGGGGGGAAGAGACCCAGTACTTC,CSGGGEETQYF
-,-,TRBV5-4,TRBJ2-3,TGTGCCAGCAGCAATACAGATACGCAGTATTTT,CASSNTDTQYF
-,-,TRBV4-3,TRBJ2-3,TGCGCCAGCAGCCAAGACTCTAGCGCGCACACAGATACGCAGTATTTT,CASSQDSSAHTDTQYF
-,-,TRBV4-1,TRBJ2-3,TGCGCCAGCAGCCAAGAGACGGGTCGCGGGGATACGCAGTATTTT,CASSQETGRGDTQYF
-,-,TRBV5-8,TRBJ1-2,TGTGCCAGCACCCGAGGTGACTATGGCTACACCTTC,CASTRGDYGYTF
-,-,TRBV5-1,TRBJ1-1,TGCGCCAGCAGCAATTTGTCCCCGGGGAACACTGAAGCTTTCTTT,CASSNLSPGNTEAFF
-,-,TRBV11-2,TRBJ1-1,TGTGCCAGCAGCTCTCACCGGAACACTGAAGCTTTCTTT,CASSSHRNTEAFF
TRBD1,once,TRBV5-1,TRBJ2-1,TGCGCCAGCAGCTTGGTACAGCAGGGGGATGAGCAGTTCTTC,CASSLVQQGDEQFF
TRBD2,-,TRBV13,TRBJ2-7,TGTGCCAGCAGCTTAATGACTAGCGGGAGTGGGGAGCAGTACTTC,CASSLMTSGSGEQYF
-,-,TRBV28,TRBJ2-7,TGTGCCAGCCAGGGTCCGCATTCCTACGAGCAGTACTTC,CASQGPHSYEQYF
TRBD1,-,TRBV28,TRBJ2-7,TGTGCCAGCAGTGGGACATTGGACAGGGGGACCTACGAGCAGTACTTC,CASSGTLDRGTYEQYF
-,-,TRBV10-3,TRBJ1-1,TGTGCCATCCGTAGGCTGAACACTGAAGCTTTCTTT,CAIRRLNTEAFF
-,-,TRBV5-1,TRBJ1-1,TGCGCCAGCAGCTTGGGCGGAGGGATGAACACTGAAGCTTTCTTT,CASSLGGGMNTEAFF
-,-,TRBV4-1,TRBJ2-1,TGCGCCAGCAGCCAACAGGAGTACAATGAGCAGTTCTTC,CASSQQEYNEQFF
-,-,TRBV19,TRBJ2-7,TGTGCCAGTAGTATCGGCAGGAGCTCCTACGAGCAGTACTTC,CASSIGRSSYEQYF
-,-,TRBV6-4,TRBJ1-5,TGTGCCAGCACGGCCAGGGACAATCAGCCCCAGCATTTT,CASTARDNQPQHF
TRBD1,-,TRBV28,TRBJ2-4,TGTGCCAGCAGTTCAGGGGGCGATCAGGTCATTCAGTACTTC,CASSSGGDQVIQYF
TRBD2,few,TRBV14,TRBJ2-7,TGTGCCAGTAGCGTTGCGGGAGGAGGCGAGCAGTACTTC,CASSVAGGGEQYF
TRBD2,few,TRBV5-1,TRBJ2-1,TGCGCCAGCAGCCCGAACGTACCAGGGGCGGGGGGTGAGCAGTTCTTC,CASSPNVPGAGGEQFF
-,-,TRBV18,TRBJ2-7,TGTGCCAGCTCACCATCGGAGGAGCAGTACTTC,CASSPSEEQYF
-,-,TRBV19,TRBJ2-2,TGTGCCAGTAGCCAGCACCAGAACACCGGGGAGCTGTTTTTT,CASSQHQNTGELFF
-,-,TRBV7-9,TRBJ1-2,TGTGCCAGCAGCTTAACGGACCCTGGTCGGGTTTTTGGCTACACCTTC,CASSLTDPGRVFGYTF
-,many,TRBV18,TRBJ2-7,TGTGCCAGCTCATCAAAGACGACAAAGGGTTATTATGGGGGAGACGAGCAGTACTTC,CASSSKTTKGYYGGDEQYF
-,-,TRBV25-1,TRBJ2-3,TGTGCCAGTGAGGGAGACCAGGGGACCACAGATACGCAGTATTTT,CASEGDQGTTDTQYF
-,-,TRBV7-8,TRBJ2-7,TGTGCCAGCAGCTTAGGTCCACCACCTCTTCTCGAGCAGTACTTC,CASSLGPPPLLEQYF
TRBD2,-,TRBV2,TRBJ2-3,TGTGCCAGGCGGACTAGCGGTAGCACAGATACGCAGTATTTT,CARRTSGSTDTQYF
-,-,TRBV2,TRBJ2-3,TGTGCCAGCAGTGAAGTCGACTACATTCCCCTGGGGTCCACAGATACGCAGTATTTT,CASSEVDYIPLGSTDTQYF
-,-,TRBV7-9,TRBJ1-1,TGTGCCAGCAGCTTGAGTCCGGGGATAAACACTGAAGCTTTCTTT,CASSLSPGINTEAFF
-,-,TRBV21-1,TRBJ2-5,TGTGCCAGCAGCAAAGTAGCAGAGAGGTATGTTAGGGAAGAGACCCAGTACTTC,CASSKVAERYVREETQYF
TRBD2,-,TRBV2,TRBJ2-7,TGTGCCGGAGAGCGGGAGTTGGGCGAGCAGTACTTC,CAGERELGEQYF
TRBD1,once,TRBV11-1,TRBJ2-1,TGTGCCAGCAGCCGAGGGGGACAGGGGGCGAGTGAGCAGTTCTTC,CASSRGGQGASEQFF
-,-,TRBV11-2,TRBJ2-2,TGTGCCAGCAGCTTACATTGGGGAGTGGAAACCGGGGAGCTGTTTTTT,CASSLHWGVETGELFF
TRBD2,-,TRBV13,TRBJ2-1,TGTGCCAGCAGCTTACTAGCGGGCTCCTACAATGAGCAGTTCTTC,CASSLLAGSYNEQFF
TRBD1,-,TRBV28,TRBJ1-2,TGTGCCAGCACCGAAGCCGGACAGGTCTTTAATGGCTACACCTTC,CASTEAGQVFNGYTF
-,-,TRBV5-5,TRBJ1-3,TGTGCCAGCAGCGGGAACTCTGGAGGAAACACCATATATTTT,CASSGNSGGNTIYF
-,-,TRBV27,TRBJ2-2,TGTGCCAGCAGACTAGGGTTCATAGACGGGACCGGGGAGCTGTTTTTT,CASRLGFIDGTGELFF
TRBD1,-,TRBV30,TRBJ2-7,TGTGCCTGGAGTACCGGGACAGGGGGTTACGAGCAGTACTTC,CAWSTGTGGYEQYF
-,-,TRBV11-2,TRBJ1-5,TGTGCCAGCAGCTTCGGGAGCAATCAGCCCCAGCATTTT,CASSFGSNQPQHF
-,many,TRBV19,TRBJ2-5,TGTGCCAGTAGTATTGGATACTCAGAGGCCCAGTACTTC,CASSIGYSEAQYF
-,once,TRBV10-2,TRBJ1-1,TGCGCCAGCCGGCCAGGAGGGGTTTTGAACACTGAAGCTTTCTTT,CASRPGGVLNTEAFF
TRBD1,-,TRBV6-1,TRBJ1-2,TGTGCCAGCAGTGAAGCGCTTCGGCAGGGGGCGTGGGGCTACACCTTC,CASSEALRQGAWGYTF
-,-,TRBV4-1,TRBJ1-1,TGCGCCAGCAGCCAATCCAGGCAACTGAACACTGAAGCTTTCTTT,CASSQSRQLNTEAFF
TRBD2,-,TRBV7-2,TRBJ2-7,TGTGCCAGCAGCTTTATAGCGGGAGGCCACGAGCAGTACTTC,CASSFIAGGHEQYF
TRBD2,-,TRBV7-6,TRBJ2-1,TGTGCCAGCAGCTTAGGTAGGACTAGCGGGTCCTCCTACAATGAGCAGTTCTTC,CASSLGRTSGSSYNEQFF
TRBD2,-,TRBV4-2,TRBJ2-7,TGTGCCAGCTCAGCCGTGGGACTAGCGGGGGGATTAAAGTACGAGCAGTACTTC,CASSAVGLAGGLKYEQYF